This T cell receptor (beta chain) stems from a study of human T cells and chemical hapten exposure. Whole-study context: Largely, small differences in pooled library volume made per-sample TCR yields vary. Study results and limitations: TCRs exceeding 1 in 1000 frequency stayed unchanged with DPC sensitization.

For the library, individual cDNA molecules each received unique molecular identifiers. Original methodology: Samples ranged from roughly 23,224 to 690,600 TCRs, with a median of approximately 100,000. TCRdb reanalysed the 5' RACE reads using MiXCR and keeps one entry per CDR3 protein. The V and J calls here are based on TCRdb, not the publication. This sample has tens of thousands of distinct CDR3 sequences, with approximately 16% found just once. V was shortened by 2 bases and J by 6 bases, with 4 bases between the two germline ends. The CDR3 spans 11 residues. Germline V lookup: CDR1 GTSNPN, CDR2 SVGIG (reference sequence). The authors extracted total RNA from unfractionated whole blood. This clonotype was picked up a small number of times. Its matching antigen is unknown.

V and J are TRBV30 and TRBJ2-2; D not resolved. This sequence was found in a female donor in good health. DNA for the CDR3: TGTGCCTGGAGTTCTCCCGGGGAGCTGTTTTTT. Translated: CAWSSPGELFF.